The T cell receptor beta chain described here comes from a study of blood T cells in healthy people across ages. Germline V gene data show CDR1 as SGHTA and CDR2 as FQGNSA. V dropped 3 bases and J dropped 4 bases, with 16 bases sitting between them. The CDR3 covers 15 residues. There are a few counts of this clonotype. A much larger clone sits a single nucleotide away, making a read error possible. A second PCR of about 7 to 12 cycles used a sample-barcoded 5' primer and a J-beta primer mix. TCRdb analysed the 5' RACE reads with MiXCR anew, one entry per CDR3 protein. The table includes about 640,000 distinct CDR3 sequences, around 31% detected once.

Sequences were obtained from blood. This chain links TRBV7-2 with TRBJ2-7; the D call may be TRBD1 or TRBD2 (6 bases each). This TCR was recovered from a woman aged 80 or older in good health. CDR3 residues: CASSLRGGQHYEQYF. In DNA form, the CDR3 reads TGTGCCAGCAGCTTGCGGGGTGGACAGCATTACGAGCAGTACTTC.